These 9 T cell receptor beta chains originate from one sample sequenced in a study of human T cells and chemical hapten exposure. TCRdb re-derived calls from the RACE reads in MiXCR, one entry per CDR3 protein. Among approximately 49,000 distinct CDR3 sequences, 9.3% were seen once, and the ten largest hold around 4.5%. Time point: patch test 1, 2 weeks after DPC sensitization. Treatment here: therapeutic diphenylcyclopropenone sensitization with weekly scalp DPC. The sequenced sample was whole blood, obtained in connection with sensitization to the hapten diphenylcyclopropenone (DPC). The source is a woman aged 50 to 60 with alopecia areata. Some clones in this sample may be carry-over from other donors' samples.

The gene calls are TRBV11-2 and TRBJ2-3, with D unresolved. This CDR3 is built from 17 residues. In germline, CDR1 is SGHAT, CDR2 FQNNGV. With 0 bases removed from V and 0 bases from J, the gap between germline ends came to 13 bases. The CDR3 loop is CASSLEVGSTSTDTQYF. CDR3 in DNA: TGTGCCAGCAGCTTAGAGGTGGGCTCTACTAGCACAGATACGCAGTATTTT.

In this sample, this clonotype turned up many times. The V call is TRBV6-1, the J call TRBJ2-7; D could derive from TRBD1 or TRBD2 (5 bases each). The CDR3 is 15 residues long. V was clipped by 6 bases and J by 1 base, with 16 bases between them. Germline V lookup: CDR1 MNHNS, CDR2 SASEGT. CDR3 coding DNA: TGTGCCAGCAGGATCCGGGACGGACATTCCTACGAGCAGTACTTC. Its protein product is CASRIRDGHSYEQYF.

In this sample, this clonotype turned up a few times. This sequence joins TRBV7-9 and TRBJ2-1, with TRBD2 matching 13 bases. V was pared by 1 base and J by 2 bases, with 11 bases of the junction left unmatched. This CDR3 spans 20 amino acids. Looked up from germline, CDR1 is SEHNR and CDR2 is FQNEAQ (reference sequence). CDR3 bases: TGTGCCAGCAGCTTAGGAGGGTACGGGACTAGCGGGAAGCCCTACAATGAGCAGTTCTTC. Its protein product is CASSLGGYGTSGKPYNEQFF.

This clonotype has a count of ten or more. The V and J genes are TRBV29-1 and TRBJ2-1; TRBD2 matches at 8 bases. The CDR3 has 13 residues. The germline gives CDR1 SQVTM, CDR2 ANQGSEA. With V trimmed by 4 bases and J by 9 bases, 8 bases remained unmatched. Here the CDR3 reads CSVGASGSGEQFF. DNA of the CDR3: TGCAGCGTTGGTGCTAGCGGGTCAGGTGAGCAGTTCTTC.

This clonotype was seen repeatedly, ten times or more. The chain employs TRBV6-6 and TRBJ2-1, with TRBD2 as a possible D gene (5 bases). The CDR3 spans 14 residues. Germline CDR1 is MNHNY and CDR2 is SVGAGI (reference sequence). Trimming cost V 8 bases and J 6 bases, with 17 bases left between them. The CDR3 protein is CASRRKEVRNEQFF. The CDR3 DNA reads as TGTGCCAGCCGGAGAAAGGAGGTGCGCAATGAGCAGTTCTTC.

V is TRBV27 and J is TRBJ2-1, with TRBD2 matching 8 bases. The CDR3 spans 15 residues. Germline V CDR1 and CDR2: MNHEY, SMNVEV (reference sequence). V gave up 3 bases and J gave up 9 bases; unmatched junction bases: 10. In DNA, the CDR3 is TGTGCCAGCAGTTTCCGGCGGGAGGTTGGGATTGAGCAGTTCTTC. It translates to CASSFRREVGIEQFF.

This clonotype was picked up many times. CDR3 nucleotides: TGCGCCAGCAGCTTGGACGGCGGGAGGGCCTTTGAGACCCAGTACTTC. It specifies CASSLDGGRAFETQYF. V is TRBV5-1 and J is TRBJ2-5, with TRBD2 matching over 9 bases. The trim removed 0 bases at V and 5 bases at J, leaving 8 bases unmatched. The CDR3 length is 16 residues. CDR1 is SGHRS, CDR2 YFSETQ, per germline.

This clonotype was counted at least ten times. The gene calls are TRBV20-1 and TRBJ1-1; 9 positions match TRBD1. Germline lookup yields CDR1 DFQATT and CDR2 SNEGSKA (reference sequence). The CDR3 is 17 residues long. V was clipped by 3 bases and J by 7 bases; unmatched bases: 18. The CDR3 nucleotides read TGCAGTGCTAGTACACCTGCGGGACAGGGCTTAAAGGGTGAAGCTTTCTTT. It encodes CSASTPAGQGLKGEAFF.

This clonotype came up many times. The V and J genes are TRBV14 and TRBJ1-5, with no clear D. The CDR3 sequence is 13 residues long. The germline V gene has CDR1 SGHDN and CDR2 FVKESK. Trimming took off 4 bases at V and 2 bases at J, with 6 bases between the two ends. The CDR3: CASSPGGNQPQHF. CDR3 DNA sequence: TGTGCCAGCAGCCCCGGGGGCAATCAGCCCCAGCATTTT.